This TCR beta chain comes out of a study of cytotoxic CD8 clonotypes in ibrutinib-treated CLL. Points from the study as a whole: Against age-matched healthy donors, baseline clonality ran higher and tracked circulating CD8+ T-cell counts. Clonality rose at ibrutinib response, held steady in sustained remission, and fell toward baseline at progression.

The intended depth for sequencing was 1 in 200,000 to 1 in 1 million T cells. Sequenced by immunoSEQ multiplex PCR; TCRdb stores in-frame clones only, minus some. The sample consists of 200,000 or so clones, more than 75% of them appearing once. V was pared by 4 bases and J by 1 base, with 10 bases of the junction left unmatched. Germline V lookup: CDR1 SGHDN, CDR2 FVKESK. This CDR3 spans 16 amino acids. In regard to this clone: As yet, its antigen is unknown.

The source of this sequence is a human donor with chronic lymphocytic leukemia. The chain combines TRBV14 with TRBJ2-7, with 7 positions matching TRBD1. The sequencing here drew on PBMCs, taken after 12 months of ibrutinib treatment. The CDR3 reads CASSPNRGDSSYEQYF. CDR3 DNA: TGTGCCAGCAGCCCAAACAGGGGCGACTCATCCTACGAGCAGTACTTC.